Below, 25 T cell receptor beta chains from the same sample are listed, as sequenced in a study of tumor-infiltrating lymphocytes in oesophageal squamous cell carcinoma. TCRdb reprocessed the PCR reads via MiXCR and lists one record per CDR3 protein. The sample lists about 17,000 distinct CDR3 sequences, 40% to 45% occurring once. What was sequenced was normal esophageal tissue next to the tumor. All receptors come from a female donor with esophageal squamous cell carcinoma.

The sample holds a few counts of this clonotype. This chain joins TRBV28 and TRBJ2-7; tentative D call: TRBD1 (6 bases). Germline CDR1 MDHEN, CDR2 SYDVKM. V gave up 10 bases and J gave up 7 bases, with 17 bases separating them. The CDR3 is 12 residues long. In DNA form, the CDR3 reads TGTGCCACCAGATCCGGACAGTTTGAGCAGTACTTC. Its protein product is CATRSGQFEQYF.

This clonotype was seen ten or more times. The chain carries TRBV7-8 and TRBJ2-5, with a weak D call TRBD1 (5 bases). The assigned J gene may be wrong: the sequence end matches TRBJ2-7 better. CDR1 and CDR2 from the germline V gene are SGHVS and FQNEAQ. The CDR3 runs to 14 residues. The CDR3 sequence is CASSLGPGNYEQYF. CDR3 nucleotide sequence: TGTGCCAGCAGCTTAGGGCCAGGGAACTACGAGCAGTACTTC.

The table lists this clonotype with many counts. The chain employs TRBV24-1 and TRBJ2-1, with TRBD2 identical over 7 bases. TRBJ2-7 matches the DNA end more closely, so the J call is doubtful. In germline, CDR1 is KGHDR, CDR2 SFDVKD. There are 18 residues in the CDR3. CDR3 amino acids: CATSDPNPSGSSYNEQYF. CDR3 sequence (DNA): TGTGCCACCAGTGATCCCAATCCTAGCGGCAGCTCCTACAATGAGCAGTACTTC.

To note about this clonotype: The junction shows a germline mismatch at one end, possibly a read error. The V and J genes are TRBV5-1 and TRBJ2-4, with D unresolved. Germline V gene lookup returns CDR1 SGHRS and CDR2 YFSETQ. The CDR3 has 9 residues. The CDR3 DNA reads TGCGCCAGCAGCTATTCAGCGACCTTC. Translation gives CASSYSATF.

Only a few counts were recorded for this clonotype. The chain employs TRBV11-2 and TRBJ2-3, with TRBD2 as a possible D gene (5 bases). CDR3 length equals 12 residues. CDR1 is SGHAT, CDR2 FQNNGV, per germline. The V end lost 6 bases, the J end lost 14 bases, and 18 bases lay between the germline ends. The CDR3 coding sequence is TGTGCCAGCAGTCACAGCGCCGGGGAGCTGTATTTT. This sequence encodes CASSHSAGELYF.

This clonotype is medium-sized by share. The chain's CDR3 is CASSLLAGSNTEAFF. As DNA, the CDR3 is TGTGCCAGCAGCTTACTCGCAGGGTCGAACACTGAAGCTTTCTTT. V gene TRBV7-3 combines with J gene TRBJ1-1; D may be TRBD1 (5 bases). Germline CDR1 SGHTA, CDR2 FQGTGA. Trimming stripped 2 bases from V and 1 base from J, with 11 bases between. The CDR3 is 15 amino acids.

This clonotype was observed many times. This rearrangement joins TRBV19 to TRBJ1-1; weak D call: TRBD1 (6 bases). Trimming pared 7 bases from V and 10 bases from J, leaving 28 bases between. The CDR3 is made up of 16 amino acids. Per germline, CDR1 LNHDA and CDR2 SQIVND (reference sequence). The CDR3 sequence: CASNDSTGRMLQRAFF. CDR3 nucleotide sequence: TGTGCCAGTAATGATAGCACAGGGAGAATGTTACAGCGAGCTTTCTTT.

The chain joins TRBV7-6 to TRBJ2-5; TRBD1 aligns across 9 bases. The DNA end favors TRBJ2-7, so the J call may be wrong. The V gene's germline CDR1 is SGHVS and CDR2 FNYEAQ. The CDR3 is 15 residues long. In DNA, the CDR3 is TGTGCCAGCAGCTACAGGGGACAGGGTACCTACGAGCAGTACTTC. Translated: CASSYRGQGTYEQYF.

This clonotype was seen repeatedly, ten times or more. This rearrangement joins TRBV6-6 to TRBJ2-1, with 10 bases that match TRBD2. With 2 bases clipped from V and 4 bases from J, the junction kept 8 bases outside the gene matches. Per germline, CDR1 MNHNY and CDR2 SVGAGI (reference sequence). The CDR3 is 17 amino acids. CDR3 protein: CASSYPFGLAAYNEQFF. Written as DNA, the CDR3 is TGTGCCAGCAGTTACCCCTTCGGACTAGCGGCATACAATGAGCAGTTCTTC.

Only a few counts were recorded for this clonotype. The CDR3 reads CASSLGYSYEQYF. CDR3 DNA sequence: TGTGCCAGCAGCTTAGGGTACTCCTACGAGCAGTACTTC. The chain carries TRBV7-2 and TRBJ2-7; D unresolved. Germline lookup yields CDR1 SGHTA and CDR2 FQGNSA. This CDR3 contains 13 residues. V lost 1 base to trimming and J lost 0 bases, with 4 bases between them.

This clonotype appeared a few times. V gene TRBV4-2 combines with J gene TRBJ1-2; possible D gene TRBD1, 6 bases. There are 17 residues in the CDR3. Looked up from germline, CDR1 is LGHNA and CDR2 is YNFKEQ. V was shortened by 0 bases and J by 8 bases, with 22 bases between the two germline ends. CDR3 sequence: CASSQERDIRQPRGYTF. CDR3 DNA sequence: TGTGCCAGCAGCCAAGAGCGGGACATCCGACAACCTCGAGGCTACACCTTC.

At least ten counts were recorded for this clonotype. The V call is TRBV28, the J call TRBJ2-7; no clear D gene. The V gene's germline CDR1 is MDHEN and CDR2 SYDVKM. The CDR3 is 15 amino acids. V lost 4 bases and J 0 bases, leaving 13 bases between the germline ends. The CDR3 spells CASSSAFLSSYEQYF. CDR3 nucleotides: TGTGCCAGCAGTTCGGCCTTTCTTAGCTCCTACGAGCAGTACTTC.

This clonotype was picked up a small number of times. The chain uses TRBV9 and TRBJ2-2, with D perhaps matching TRBD2 (6 bases). The CDR3 length is 13 residues. V was trimmed by 2 bases and J by 7 bases, leaving 9 bases between them. Germline CDR1 and CDR2: SGDLS and YYNGEE. DNA of the CDR3: TGTGCCAGCAGCGTCGGAGGGCTCGGGGAGCTGTTTTTT. It encodes CASSVGGLGELFF.

Turning to this clonotype: The germline gene is not matched at one end of the junction; a read error may be the cause. This chain links TRBV6-6 with TRBJ1-6; no reliable D call. CDR3 length: 13 amino acids. Germline V CDR1 and CDR2: MNHNY, SVGAGI (reference sequence). In DNA form, the CDR3 reads TGTGCCAGCAATAGGGAGTTCTCCTACGAGCAGTACTTT. Translation gives CASNREFSYEQYF.

This clonotype has ten or more counts. The genes are TRBV5-4 and TRBJ2-7, with TRBD2 matching over 14 bases. The germline CDR1 and CDR2 sequences are SGHNT and YYREEE (reference sequence). The CDR3 sequence is 16 residues long. V shed 4 bases and J 3 bases; nucleotides not matched to a gene: 6. The CDR3 is CASSVGLAGVGYEQYF. CDR3 coding DNA: TGTGCCAGCAGCGTGGGACTAGCGGGAGTCGGCTACGAGCAGTACTTC.

This clonotype was seen many times. It may be a read error: a sequence one base away is much more abundant. The V call is TRBV7-2, the J call TRBJ2-5; 11 bases match TRBD2. The CDR3 length is 16 residues. The V segment lost 8 bases and the J segment 11 bases; nucleotides outside the gene matches: 19. Germline V gives CDR1 SGHTA, CDR2 FQGNSA. The CDR3 loop reads CASRGTSGENYNEQYF. The DNA of the CDR3 is TGTGCCAGCCGTGGGACTAGCGGAGAGAACTACAATGAGCAGTACTTC.

This clonotype was seen repeatedly, ten times or more. At one boundary the junction diverges from the germline segment, which might be a read error. The chain carries TRBV10-3 and TRBJ1-6; D is undetermined. This CDR3 has 13 amino acids. Germline V gene lookup returns CDR1 ENHRY and CDR2 SYGVKD. The CDR3, as DNA: TGTGCCATCAGTGAAGAAATTGGCGCTGTACGTGAGTTT. Encoded protein: CAISEEIGAVREF.

This clonotype was seen ten or more times. The rearrangement uses TRBV12-3 or TRBV12-4 and TRBJ1-2; D is unresolved. This CDR3 is built from 13 residues. V was shortened by 3 bases and J by 6 bases, with 11 bases between the two germline ends. The chain's CDR3 is CASSLGRVNGYTF. The CDR3 DNA reads TGTGCCAGCAGTTTGGGGAGGGTCAATGGCTACACCTTC.

This chain links TRBV7-2 with TRBJ2-3; D is unclear. The closer fit of TRBJ2-1 to the DNA end suggests the J call may be wrong. Germline loops: CDR1 SGHTA, CDR2 FQGNSA. CDR3 length equals 15 residues. CDR3 coding DNA: TGTGCCAGCAGCTTAGACTATACGTATTCCGAGACCCAGTTCTTC. Its translation is CASSLDYTYSETQFF.

The rearrangement links TRBV12-3 or TRBV12-4 to TRBJ2-3; no firm D call. V dropped 1 base and J dropped 0 bases, with 5 bases sitting between them. This CDR3 spans 14 amino acids. For the CDR3, the DNA is TGTGCCAGCAGTTTAGGGCGGAGCACAGATACGCAGTATTTT. Protein product: CASSLGRSTDTQYF.

The chain couples TRBV5-1 to TRBJ1-5; D might be TRBD1 (5 bases). The CDR3 runs 19 residues. The V gene lost 0 bases and the J gene lost 2 bases, with 21 bases spanning the gap. CDR1 is SGHRS and CDR2 is YFSETQ in the germline V gene. For the CDR3, the DNA is TGCGCCAGCAGCTTGGATGGGGCAGGGATCACGTCAGGCAATCAGCCCCAGCATTTT. It encodes CASSLDGAGITSGNQPQHF.

V is TRBV7-6 and J is TRBJ2-2; D remains ambiguous. Germline lookup yields CDR1 SGHVS and CDR2 FNYEAQ. This CDR3 region has 14 residues. Trimming shortened V by 6 bases and J by 6 bases, and 14 bases separated the two germline ends. CDR3 in DNA: TGTGCCAGCAGTATGGAACCCTTGGCCGGGGAGCTGTTTTTT. It specifies CASSMEPLAGELFF.

This clonotype has more than one count but fewer than ten. The chain combines TRBV27 with TRBJ2-1; 8 bases agree with TRBD2. The CDR3 sequence is 17 residues long. The J segment lost 10 bases and the V segment lost 5 bases, leaving 19 bases of the junction unmatched. Germline-derived CDR1 and CDR2 are MNHEY and SMNVEV (reference sequence). The CDR3 region is CASSRPGLGLDSYEQFF. CDR3 nucleotide sequence: TGTGCCAGCAGTAGACCGGGACTAGGCCTGGATTCCTACGAGCAGTTCTTC.

The rearrangement links TRBV7-2 to TRBJ2-5, with 8 bases aligning to TRBD2. The tail of the sequence fits TRBJ2-7 better, so the J call may be wrong. The CDR3 runs to 15 residues. Germline assignment: CDR1 SGHTA and CDR2 FQGNSA. CDR3 protein: CASSGGGTRVHEQYF. The DNA of the CDR3 is TGTGCCAGCAGCGGAGGTGGGACTAGAGTCCACGAGCAGTACTTC.

For this clonotype: No conserved phenylalanine or tryptophan ends this CDR3, so it is likely a read error. It is unclear where the CDR3 begins or ends on the DNA, so no DNA is shown, and the CDR3 is as TCRdb lists it. The chain links TRBV6-1 to TRBJ2-7; the D segment call TRBD1 is taken from the table without a DNA check. Including both end residues, the CDR3 is 15 amino acids long. CDR1 and CDR2 from the germline V gene are MNHNS and SASEGT. Here the CDR3 reads CASSEAGAGGYTFGS.